This T cell receptor beta chain was captured by sequencing in a study of T cells after yellow fever vaccination. Across the study: SMART-Seq v4 Ultra Low Input served to prepare low-cell-number fractions.

TCRdb itself ran the 5' RACE reads through MiXCR, one entry per CDR3 protein. The data show approximately 450,000 distinct CDR3 sequences, approximately 19% seen once. A word on this clonotype: The antigen is not known.

Germline V gene lookup returns CDR1 SGHNT and CDR2 YENEEA. CDR3 length equals 15 residues. V lost 5 bases and J lost 0, with 11 bases in between. Study-level points and caveats: Overlap between CD4 and CD8 compartments was detected for a small share of clonotypes.

The J gene is TRBJ2-1, the V gene TRBV11-3; maybe TRBD2 (6 bases). The sequence was obtained from a man between 18 and 35 years old who received the YFV17D yellow fever vaccine. The sample was PBMCs, taken before the yellow fever booster vaccination. As DNA, the CDR3 is TGTGCCAGCAGCGCCCGGGGACTCTCCTACAATGAGCAGTTCTTC. This gives the protein CASSARGLSYNEQFF.